The entry that follows covers one T cell receptor beta chain sequence. Its antigen is unknown. This record belongs to a study of cytomegalovirus exposure and HLA in healthy donors. Turning to the study itself: An analysis done earlier identified more than 100 million unique TCR beta sequences from about 180 million T cells. Whole-study results and caveats: In an earlier analysis, most TCR beta V segments were productive about 87% or about 30% of the time. HLA-A and HLA-B allele assignments for most subjects were reportedly predicted accurately using TCR beta sequences. A later look showed TCR association rates differing by HLA locus, highest for DRB1 and lowest for HLA-C.

V gave up 2 bases and J gave up 6 bases; unmatched junction bases: 2. The length of the CDR3 is 14 residues. In germline, CDR1 is KGHSH, CDR2 LQKENI. The study ran its PCR with 60 Vbeta and 13 Jbeta primers. Assay used: immunoSEQ multiplex PCR; TCRdb lists only in-frame clones, some missing. The table lists 250,000 to 350,000 clones, just over 85% of them singletons. This rearrangement joins TRBV18 to TRBJ2-2, with 8 bases matching TRBD1. Sequencing input: PBMCs. The sequence was obtained from a man aged 35 to 55 in good health and CMV-seropositive. CDR3 DNA sequence: TGTGCCAGCTCACCAGACAGGGGATCCGGGGAGCTGTTTTTT. This encodes CASSPDRGSGELFF.